Below are 17 T cell receptor beta chains sequenced from a single sample in a study of cytomegalovirus exposure and HLA in healthy donors. Primers for the PCR totalled 60 Vbeta and 13 Jbeta. Using immunoSEQ multiplex PCR, the repertoire was profiled, and TCRdb retains in-frame clones only, with some absent. The data show over 150,000 clones, with around 70% seen just once and just under 3% held by the top ten. Sequencing was done on a sample of PBMCs. The source is a male donor in good health and CMV-seronegative.

The gene calls are TRBV30 and TRBJ1-5; 9 bases are a match to TRBD1. J was trimmed by 2 bases and V by 4 bases; bases with no gene match: 9. Germline CDR1 is GTSNPN and CDR2 is SVGIG (reference sequence). The CDR3 extends over 16 amino acids. For the CDR3, the DNA is TGTGCCTGGACTTCCCAGACAGGGGGAGGCAATCAGCCCCAGCATTTT. This codes for CAWTSQTGGGNQPQHF.

V gene TRBV6-5 combines with J gene TRBJ1-1; TRBD1 aligns across 7 bases. CDR1 is MNHEY, CDR2 SVGAGI, per germline. The V and J ends lost 6 bases and 8 bases, in that order; junction bases with no gene match: 3. The CDR3 covers 11 residues. The DNA for the CDR3 is TGTGCCAGCAGAACAGGGGCAGAAGCTTTCTTT. This sequence encodes CASRTGAEAFF.

This chain links TRBV4-2 with TRBJ2-6, with D tentatively TRBD1 (6 bases). With 0 bases removed from V and 4 bases from J, the gap between germline ends came to 10 bases. The CDR3 extends over 16 amino acids. CDR1 and CDR2 (germline): LGHNA, YNFKEQ. CDR3 loop: CASSQDAGVGANVLTF. The CDR3 DNA is TGTGCCAGCAGCCAAGATGCAGGGGTGGGGGCCAACGTCCTGACTTTC.

V gene TRBV7-9 combines with J gene TRBJ1-2; D is possibly TRBD1 (6 bases). This CDR3 has 14 amino acids. With 5 bases removed from V and 2 bases from J, the gap between germline ends came to 12 bases. Germline CDR1 reads SEHNR; CDR2 reads FQNEAQ (reference sequence). This CDR3 is CASSPDQGNYGYTF. As DNA, the CDR3 is TGTGCCAGCAGCCCAGACCAGGGGAACTATGGCTACACCTTC.

The chain employs TRBV29-1 and TRBJ2-1, with D possibly matching TRBD2 (5 bases). Trimming cost V 2 bases and J 7 bases, with 12 bases left between them. The CDR3 spans 13 residues. Germline V lookup: CDR1 SQVTM, CDR2 ANQGSEA. Written as DNA, the CDR3 is TGCAGCGTTGAACGAACTAGAGCGAATGAGCAGTTCTTC. It yields the protein CSVERTRANEQFF.

J is TRBJ2-1 and V is TRBV2; 7 positions agree with TRBD1. J lost 8 bases, V lost 2 bases, and 3 bases had no gene match. Germline V gene lookup returns CDR1 SNHLY and CDR2 FYNNEI. The CDR3 extends over 13 amino acids. DNA for the CDR3: TGTGCCAGCAGTGAACAGGGGGTGGATGAGCAGTTCTTC. Translating it yields CASSEQGVDEQFF.

J is TRBJ1-2 and V is TRBV7-3; D not resolved. The CDR3 covers 15 residues. V was clipped by 2 bases and J by 2 bases, with 12 bases between them. Germline CDR1 reads SGHTA; CDR2 reads FQGTGA. This CDR3 is CASSLVGGQNYGYTF. In DNA, the CDR3 is TGTGCCAGCAGCTTAGTAGGTGGGCAGAACTATGGCTACACCTTC.

The chain employs TRBV6-5 and TRBJ2-7; TRBD2 matches at 7 bases. The CDR3 loop spans 13 amino acids. Germline CDR1 is MNHEY and CDR2 is SVGAGI. J lost 0 bases, V lost 6 bases, and 2 bases had no gene match. DNA of the CDR3: TGTGCCAGCAGGCGGGAGTCCTCCTACGAGCAGTACTTC. Translation gives CASRRESSYEQYF.

The chain combines TRBV10-3 with TRBJ1-5; 7 bases map to TRBD1. J was trimmed by 1 base and V by 6 bases; bases with no gene match: 6. This CDR3 spans 15 amino acids. Germline lookup yields CDR1 ENHRY and CDR2 SYGVKD. The CDR3 DNA reads as TGTGCCATCAGCCGAGACAGGGTAAGCAATCAGCCCCAGCATTTT. Encoded protein: CAISRDRVSNQPQHF.

Regarding this clone: Other DNA sequences in the sample encode the same CDR3. The rearrangement links TRBV2 to TRBJ1-5; 7 bases fit TRBD1. Germline values: CDR1 SNHLY, CDR2 FYNNEI. The CDR3 covers 14 residues. Losses at the gene ends were 1 base for V and 4 bases for J; bases not matched to a gene: 1. DNA for the CDR3: TGTGCCAGCAGTGAAGTGACAGGGAATCAGCCCCAGCATTTT. It translates to CASSEVTGNQPQHF.

This chain joins TRBV11-3 and TRBJ2-4; a weak D match, TRBD1 (6 bases). Trimming removed 5 bases from V and 8 bases from J, with 13 bases in between. CDR3 length: 13 residues. Germline assignment: CDR1 SGHNT and CDR2 YENEEA. The CDR3 spells CASSRRGADIQYF. As DNA, the CDR3 is TGTGCCAGCAGCCGCAGGGGCGCGGACATTCAGTACTTC.

The rearrangement uses TRBV6-1 and TRBJ1-5; the match to TRBD1 covers 7 bases. The germline V gene has CDR1 MNHNS and CDR2 SASEGT. The CDR3 runs to 15 residues. Trimming at V came to 5 bases and at J to 3 bases, leaving 7 bases not matched to a gene. The CDR3 sequence is CASSTPGQYNQPQHF. The CDR3 bases are TGTGCCAGCAGTACACCGGGACAGTACAATCAGCCCCAGCATTTT.

This clone was picked up a small number of times. CDR3: CAISETAYNEQFF. The DNA for the CDR3 is TGTGCCATCAGTGAGACTGCCTACAATGAGCAGTTCTTC. The V gene is TRBV10-3, the J gene TRBJ2-1, with D uncertain. This CDR3 is 13 amino acids long. V was pared by 2 bases and J by 2 bases, with 4 bases between. Germline CDR1 reads ENHRY; CDR2 reads SYGVKD.

CDR3 residues: CASSLGRNTIYF. The CDR3 nucleotides are TGTGCCAGCAGCTTGGGCCGAAACACCATATATTTT. The chain joins TRBV7-8 to TRBJ1-3; D is undetermined. Germline values: CDR1 SGHVS, CDR2 FQNEAQ. The CDR3 totals 12 residues. V was trimmed by 3 bases and J by 5 bases, leaving 5 bases between them.

This chain links TRBV19 with TRBJ1-4; 8 bases align to TRBD1. V lost 6 bases and J lost 3; bases outside the gene matches: 3. The CDR3 consists of 14 residues. Germline CDR1 is LNHDA and CDR2 is SQIVND (reference sequence). The CDR3 region is CASRSQGANEKLFF. CDR3 DNA: TGTGCCAGTAGGTCACAGGGGGCTAATGAAAAACTGTTTTTT.

This rearrangement joins TRBV5-1 to TRBJ2-7; D is possibly TRBD2 (5 bases). Trimming shortened V by 2 bases and J by 2 bases, and 8 bases separated the two germline ends. Germline V CDR1 and CDR2: SGHRS, YFSETQ. The CDR3 loop spans 13 amino acids. CDR3 sequence: CASSFGLTYEQYF. CDR3 in DNA: TGCGCCAGCAGCTTCGGACTGACCTACGAGCAGTACTTC.

The chain uses TRBV5-1 and TRBJ1-2; 10 positions agree with TRBD1. The CDR3 runs to 15 residues. V dropped 3 bases and J dropped 2; count of bases not matched to a gene: 4. Germline V gives CDR1 SGHRS, CDR2 YFSETQ. The CDR3 nucleotides read TGCGCCAGCAGCTCGGAGGGACAGGGGAACTATGGCTACACCTTC. It codes for CASSSEGQGNYGYTF.